The rows below give T cell receptor beta chains drawn from one sample of a study of siplizumab effects on memory and regulatory T cells. Sequenced by immunoSEQ multiplex PCR; TCRdb stores in-frame clones only, minus some. Of about 72,000 clones listed, more than 80% are singletons. The sample comprised CD8+ T cells sorted from blood. The receptors were gathered from a human donor in good health. CDR3s include the opening cysteine and the closing phenylalanine or tryptophan. Fields, in order: clone size, J gene, V gene, D gene, CDR3 DNA, CDR3 protein. The D gene is left open where the match is weak. Expanded clones get a size class; other rows say once, few or many, or leave the size out.

abundance: NA; j_gene: TRBJ1-2; v_gene: TRBV29-1; d_gene: NA; CDR3nt: TGCAGCGTTACAGGGCCTTATGGCTACACCTTC; CDR3aa: CSVTGPYGYTF
abundance: NA; j_gene: TRBJ2-1; v_gene: TRBV19; d_gene: TRBD1; CDR3nt: TGTGCCAGTAGTCTGGGACAGGGGGGCAATGAGCAGTTCTTC; CDR3aa: CASSLGQGGNEQFF
abundance: NA; j_gene: TRBJ2-1; v_gene: TRBV7-7; d_gene: TRBD1; CDR3nt: TGTGCTAGCAGTCCAGGACAGGGGGTGCTCAATGAGCAGTTCTTC; CDR3aa: CASSPGQGVLNEQFF
abundance: NA; j_gene: TRBJ2-1; v_gene: TRBV9; d_gene: TRBD2; CDR3nt: TGTGCCAGCAGCACCTACTCGGGACTAGCACGCAATGAGCAGTTCTTC; CDR3aa: CASSTYSGLARNEQFF
abundance: NA; j_gene: TRBJ2-2; v_gene: TRBV6-5; d_gene: NA; CDR3nt: TGTGCCAGCAGTTATAACGGGAACACCGGGGAGCTGTTTTTT; CDR3aa: CASSYNGNTGELFF
abundance: NA; j_gene: TRBJ1-1; v_gene: TRBV6-5; d_gene: NA; CDR3nt: TGTGCCAGCAGTGAAGGTCAAGTGAACACTGAAGCTTTCTTT; CDR3aa: CASSEGQVNTEAFF
abundance: NA; j_gene: TRBJ2-7; v_gene: TRBV6-1; d_gene: NA; CDR3nt: TGTGCCAGCAGTGGAATAGAGGACAGACGGGGCTACGAGCAGTACTTC; CDR3aa: CASSGIEDRRGYEQYF
abundance: NA; j_gene: TRBJ1-2; v_gene: TRBV27; d_gene: NA; CDR3nt: TGTGCCAGCAGTTTACAGGGGCCCTATGGCTACACCTTC; CDR3aa: CASSLQGPYGYTF
abundance: NA; j_gene: TRBJ2-7; v_gene: TRBV9; d_gene: NA; CDR3nt: TGTGCCAGCAGCGCCGGGGGTGCCGGGGTGAGCTCCTACGAGCAGTACTTC; CDR3aa: CASSAGGAGVSSYEQYF
abundance: NA; j_gene: TRBJ2-1; v_gene: TRBV13; d_gene: NA; CDR3nt: TGTGCCAGCAGCTGGACAGAATACAATTACAATGAGCAGTTCTTC; CDR3aa: CASSWTEYNYNEQFF
abundance: NA; j_gene: TRBJ1-3; v_gene: TRBV10-3; d_gene: NA; CDR3nt: TGTGCCAGTGGTTGGTCTGGAAACACCATATATTTT; CDR3aa: CASGWSGNTIYF
abundance: NA; j_gene: TRBJ2-1; v_gene: TRBV7-9; d_gene: NA; CDR3nt: TGTGCCAGCAGCTCAAGATCCAACAAACCCTACAATGAGCAGTTCTTC; CDR3aa: CASSSRSNKPYNEQFF
abundance: NA; j_gene: TRBJ1-2; v_gene: TRBV25-1; d_gene: NA; CDR3nt: TGTGCCAGCAGTCCTCAGCCCGAAGGATGGAGCTATGGCTACACCTTC; CDR3aa: CASSPQPEGWSYGYTF
abundance: once; j_gene: TRBJ1-2; v_gene: TRBV5-1; d_gene: TRBD1; CDR3nt: TGCGCCAGCAGCGTACAACAGGGGGAACTAGGCGGCTACACCTTC; CDR3aa: CASSVQQGELGGYTF
abundance: NA; j_gene: TRBJ2-1; v_gene: TRBV7-6; d_gene: NA; CDR3nt: TGTGCCAGCAGCCACATAGCGGATAGCTCCTACAATGAGCAGTTCTTC; CDR3aa: CASSHIADSSYNEQFF
abundance: NA; j_gene: TRBJ2-5; v_gene: TRBV9; d_gene: TRBD1; CDR3nt: TGTGCCAGCAGCGCAGGGGGTGGCCAAGAGACCCAGTACTTC; CDR3aa: CASSAGGGQETQYF
abundance: NA; j_gene: TRBJ2-7; v_gene: TRBV5-1; d_gene: TRBD1; CDR3nt: TGCGCCAGCAGCTGGACAGGGAATGAGCAGTACTTC; CDR3aa: CASSWTGNEQYF
abundance: NA; j_gene: TRBJ2-1; v_gene: TRBV6-6; d_gene: NA; CDR3nt: TGTGCCAGCAGTTACGAGACAGTATACAATGAGCAGTTCTTC; CDR3aa: CASSYETVYNEQFF
abundance: NA; j_gene: TRBJ2-1; v_gene: TRBV5-3; d_gene: NA; CDR3nt: TGTGCCAGAAGCTTGTTTTCAGTTTCCAATGAGCAGTTCTTC; CDR3aa: CARSLFSVSNEQFF
abundance: once; j_gene: TRBJ1-1; v_gene: TRBV5-1; d_gene: TRBD1; CDR3nt: TGCGCCAGCAGCTTGGGACAGGGGACCCCCACTGAAGCTTTCTTT; CDR3aa: CASSLGQGTPTEAFF
abundance: NA; j_gene: TRBJ2-7; v_gene: TRBV27; d_gene: NA; CDR3nt: TGTGCCAGCAGTTCCCTGACAGTGATGGGAGCCGACGAGCAGTACTTC; CDR3aa: CASSSLTVMGADEQYF
abundance: NA; j_gene: TRBJ2-1; v_gene: TRBV19; d_gene: NA; CDR3nt: TGTGCCAGTAGTCTGGGACCCTGGACCGATGAGCAGTTCTTC; CDR3aa: CASSLGPWTDEQFF
abundance: NA; j_gene: TRBJ2-3; v_gene: TRBV2; d_gene: TRBD2; CDR3nt: TGTGCCAGCATTGGGGTAGCGGGGGCCACAGATACGCAGTATTTT; CDR3aa: CASIGVAGATDTQYF
abundance: NA; j_gene: TRBJ2-2; v_gene: TRBV7-6; d_gene: TRBD1; CDR3nt: TGTGCCAGCAGCCCGGACAGGGTCCCCGGGGAGCTGTTTTTT; CDR3aa: CASSPDRVPGELFF
abundance: NA; j_gene: TRBJ2-3; v_gene: TRBV5-1; d_gene: NA; CDR3nt: TGCGCCAGCAGCCCCCCTGGGAGGGGGACAGATACGCAGTATTTT; CDR3aa: CASSPPGRGTDTQYF
abundance: NA; j_gene: TRBJ2-7; v_gene: TRBV13; d_gene: TRBD2; CDR3nt: TGTGCCAGCAGCTTGACTAGCGGGCTATCCTACGAGCAGTACTTC; CDR3aa: CASSLTSGLSYEQYF